This T cell receptor (beta chain) appears in the sequencing data of a study of T cell responses to AZD1222 COVID-19 vaccine. Overall study: Combined were second doses at about 4 or about 12 weeks. The study's findings and limits: The number of AZD1222 recipients seropositive at baseline was only 5 to 7. Clonal diversity was possibly underestimated; the donors were predominantly white British and more often female.

As concerns this clone: Its antigen is currently unknown.

Assay used: immunoSEQ multiplex PCR; TCRdb lists only in-frame clones, some missing. The sample consists of 130,000 or so clones, 80% to 90% of them appearing once. Germline CDR1 and CDR2: MNHEY and SVGEGT. The CDR3 consists of 15 residues. J lost 14 bases, V lost 5 bases, and 14 bases had no gene match. The sequence derives from an adult in good health. This specimen was peripheral blood, taken on day 0 of AZD1222 vaccination. This chain links TRBV6-2 or TRBV6-3 with TRBJ2-1; 11 positions agree with TRBD1. This CDR3 is CASSTQGQGAPIEFF. CDR3 DNA: TGTGCCAGCAGTACCCAAGGACAGGGGGCGCCTATTGAGTTCTTC.